The T cell receptor beta chain under discussion was sequenced for a study of T cells in Graves' hyperthyroidism and ophthalmopathy. Authors of the study amplified TCR beta CDR3 regions from RNA transcripts. The HTBI set primed first-round TCR CDR3 RT-PCR. TCRdb re-derived calls from the multiplex PCR reads in MiXCR, one entry per CDR3 protein. The sample shows around 660,000 distinct CDR3 sequences, 45% of them seen only once. This clonotype was detected a few times. The sequence came from an adult man with Graves' disease, either hyperthyroidism or ophthalmopathy (not recorded which). What was sequenced was peripheral blood or thyroid tissue (not recorded which).

The CDR3 DNA reads as TGTGCCAGCAGCCACCGGGACAGTTCCTACGAGCAGTACTTC. Translation gives CASSHRDSSYEQYF. The chain links TRBV14 to TRBJ2-7; 7 nucleotides match TRBD1. The V segment lost 3 bases and the J segment 1 base; nucleotides outside the gene matches: 3. This CDR3 has 14 amino acids. Looked up from germline, CDR1 is SGHDN and CDR2 is FVKESK. Full variable domain (outside the CDR3, taken from reference TRBV14 and TRBJ2-7): EAGVTQFPSHSVIEKGQTVTLRCDPISGHDNLYWYRRVMGKEIKFLLHFVKESKQDESGMPNNRFLAERTGGTYSTLKVQPAELEDSGVYFCASSHRDSSYEQYFGPGTRLTVT.